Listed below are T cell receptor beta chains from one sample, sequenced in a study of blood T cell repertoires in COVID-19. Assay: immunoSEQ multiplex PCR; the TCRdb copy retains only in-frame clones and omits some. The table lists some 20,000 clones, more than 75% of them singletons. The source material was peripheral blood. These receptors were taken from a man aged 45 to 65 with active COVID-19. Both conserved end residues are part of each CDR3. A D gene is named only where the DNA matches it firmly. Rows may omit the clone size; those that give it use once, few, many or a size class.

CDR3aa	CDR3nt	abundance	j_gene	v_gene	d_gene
CASSQGGTGGEKLFF	TGCGCCAGCAGCCAAGGGGGGACAGGGGGTGAAAAACTGTTTTTT	NA	TRBJ1-4	TRBV4-1	TRBD1
CASSLRQPAAGNTIYF	TGTGCCAGCAGTCTTAGACAGCCTGCAGCTGGAAACACCATATATTTT	NA	TRBJ1-3	TRBV2	NA
CASSQADRVDETGELFF	TGCGCCAGCAGCCAGGCGGACAGGGTCGACGAAACCGGGGAGCTGTTTTTT	once	TRBJ2-2	TRBV4-3	TRBD1
CASSPGDGGNQPQHF	TGTGCCAGCTCACCGGGAGATGGGGGCAATCAGCCCCAGCATTTT	NA	TRBJ1-5	TRBV18	NA
CASSLGLRYNEQFF	TGTGCCAGCAGCTTGGGACTCCGATACAATGAGCAGTTCTTC	NA	TRBJ2-1	TRBV7-2	NA
CASSSGTGAEKLFF	TGCGCCAGCAGTTCCGGGACAGGGGCCGAAAAACTGTTTTTT	NA	TRBJ1-4	TRBV5-1	TRBD1
CASSYVQEETQYF	TGTGCCAGCAGTTACGTACAAGAAGAGACCCAGTACTTC	NA	TRBJ2-5	TRBV6-6	NA
CASSILMTSGGRSTDTQYF	TGTGCCAGTAGTATCCTCATGACTAGCGGGGGTAGAAGCACAGATACGCAGTATTTT	NA	TRBJ2-3	TRBV19	TRBD2
CASSRGTANEKLFF	TGTGCCAGCAGCCGGGGGACAGCTAATGAAAAACTGTTTTTT	NA	TRBJ1-4	TRBV5-5	TRBD1
CASSNARTELNYGYTF	TGTGCCAGCAGTAACGCACGGACAGAGCTTAACTATGGCTACACCTTC	NA	TRBJ1-2	TRBV25-1	NA
CSVDLAGLGTGELFF	TGCAGCGTAGACCTAGCAGGACTAGGCACCGGGGAGCTGTTTTTT	NA	TRBJ2-2	TRBV29-1	TRBD2
CASSSRTGENEQFF	TGCGCCAGCAGCTCCCGGACAGGGGAGAATGAGCAGTTCTTC	NA	TRBJ2-1	TRBV5-1	TRBD1
CASSLTGVTEAFF	TGTGCCAGCAGTTTAACAGGGGTGACTGAAGCTTTCTTT	NA	TRBJ1-1	TRBV25-1	TRBD1
CASSLAPGGEQYF	TGTGCCAGCAGCTTAGCGCCCGGGGGCGAGCAGTACTTC	once	TRBJ2-7	TRBV7-9	NA
CASSLGPLSNQPQHF	TGTGCCAGCAGCTTGGGGCCCTTGAGCAATCAGCCCCAGCATTTT	NA	TRBJ1-5	TRBV5-6	NA
CASSLVGYGGSTEAFF	TGCGCCAGCAGCTTGGTAGGTTATGGGGGGAGCACTGAAGCTTTCTTT	NA	TRBJ1-1	TRBV5-1	NA
CASSQEQRQGGEQFF	TGTGCCAGCAGCCAAGAGCAACGACAGGGCGGTGAGCAGTTCTTC	NA	TRBJ2-1	TRBV4-2	TRBD1
CASSHPDRLRPEQYF	TGCGCCAGCAGCCACCCGGACAGGTTACGACCTGAGCAGTACTTC	NA	TRBJ2-7	TRBV4-1	TRBD1
CASSGGVQGNEQFF	TGTGCCAGCAGCGGGGGGGTGCAGGGCAATGAGCAGTTCTTC	NA	TRBJ2-1	TRBV9	NA
CASSWGLPLHF	TGTGCCAGCAGCTGGGGACTTCCCCTCCACTTT	NA	TRBJ1-6	TRBV5-8	NA
CASSLAGGSTYEQYF	TGTGCCAGCTCACTTGCGGGGGGTTCAACCTACGAGCAGTACTTC	NA	TRBJ2-7	TRBV18	TRBD2
CASSLGTSGGPYNEQFF	TGCGCCAGCAGCTTAGGGACTAGCGGGGGCCCCTACAATGAGCAGTTCTTC	NA	TRBJ2-1	TRBV5-1	TRBD2
CASSKGLAGTLLYEQFF	TGCGCCAGCAGCAAAGGACTAGCGGGTACCCTACTTTATGAGCAGTTCTTC	NA	TRBJ2-1	TRBV5-1	TRBD2
CASSELWSTSSTDTQYF	TGTGCCAGCAGTGAATTGTGGAGTACTTCTAGCACAGATACGCAGTATTTT	NA	TRBJ2-3	TRBV25-1	NA
CASSSNPLRGRVEKLFF	TGTGCCAGCAGCTCCAACCCGCTTAGGGGTAGGGTTGAAAAACTGTTTTTT	NA	TRBJ1-4	TRBV7-2	NA
CASSSRQGRGETQYF	TGTGCCAGCAGCTCGAGACAGGGGAGAGGGGAGACCCAGTACTTC	NA	TRBJ2-5	TRBV5-6	TRBD1
CASRPTAGSTYEQYF	TGTGCCAGCAGACCAACGGCAGGGTCGACCTACGAGCAGTACTTC	NA	TRBJ2-7	TRBV4-2	NA
CASSPWGGSSYNSPLHF	TGTGCCAGCAGCCCCTGGGGGGGGAGCTCCTATAATTCACCCCTCCACTTT	NA	TRBJ1-6	TRBV5-4	NA
CASSYRRGQTGNTIYF	TGTGCCAGCAGTTACCGCAGGGGGCAGACTGGAAACACCATATATTTT	NA	TRBJ1-3	TRBV6-6	TRBD1
CASSEHRDRRVRFGNTIYF	TGCGCCAGCAGTGAGCACCGGGACAGGCGGGTTCGTTTCGGGAACACCATATATTTT	NA	TRBJ1-3	TRBV10-1	TRBD1
CATSRVWGQSSYEQYF	TGTGCCACCAGCAGAGTTTGGGGACAGAGCTCCTACGAGCAGTACTTC	NA	TRBJ2-7	TRBV15	TRBD1